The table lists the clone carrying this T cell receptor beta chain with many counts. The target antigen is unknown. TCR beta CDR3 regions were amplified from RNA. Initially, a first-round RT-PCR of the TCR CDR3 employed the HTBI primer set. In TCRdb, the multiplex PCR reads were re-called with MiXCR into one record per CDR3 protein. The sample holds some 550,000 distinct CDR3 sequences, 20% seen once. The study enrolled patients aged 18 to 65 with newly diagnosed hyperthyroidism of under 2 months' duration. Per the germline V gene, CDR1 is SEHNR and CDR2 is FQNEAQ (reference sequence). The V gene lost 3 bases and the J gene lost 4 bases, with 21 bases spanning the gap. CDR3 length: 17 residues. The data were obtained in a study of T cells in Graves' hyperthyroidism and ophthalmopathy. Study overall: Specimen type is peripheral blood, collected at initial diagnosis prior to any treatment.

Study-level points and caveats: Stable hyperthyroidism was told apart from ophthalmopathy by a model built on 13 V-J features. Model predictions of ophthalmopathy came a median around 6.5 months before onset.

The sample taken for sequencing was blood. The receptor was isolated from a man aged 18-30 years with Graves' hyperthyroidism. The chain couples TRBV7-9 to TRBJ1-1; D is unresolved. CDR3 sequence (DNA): TGTGCCAGCAGCTTCCTCCCCCGAACGCCCCGGGGCACTGAAGCTTTCTTT. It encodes CASSFLPRTPRGTEAFF.